This TCR beta chain was recovered during a study of shared clonotypes between healthy human individuals. For the study at large: Each donor had three CD4 naive, three CD4 memory, two CD8 naive and one CD8 memory plate. Study conclusions and caveats: Generation probabilities were higher for clonotypes shared across all four sorted-subset donors than for unshared ones.

The germline CDR1 and CDR2 sequences are MDHEN and SYDVKM. The CDR3 runs to 12 residues. V lost 6 bases, J lost 10 bases, and 6 bases stayed unmatched. Libraries were prepared by immunoSEQ multiplex PCR; TCRdb keeps only in-frame clonotypes and omits some of them. This sample has approximately 2,300,000 clones, with 85% to 95% found just once. Concerning this clone: Its target is not known.

Splitting the CD4+ cells yielded a CD45RA+ naive subset and a CD45RA-negative memory subset. Sequencing was done on a sample of naive CD4+ T cells from PBMCs. As for subset: CD45RA+ positively selected. The TCR originated in a man aged 18 to 29 in good health. Some clones in this sample may be carry-over from other donors' samples. V gene TRBV28 combines with J gene TRBJ2-1, with TRBD2 identical over 7 bases. CDR3 loop: CASRQPGLEQFF. DNA for the CDR3: TGTGCCAGCAGACAGCCGGGACTAGAGCAGTTCTTC.